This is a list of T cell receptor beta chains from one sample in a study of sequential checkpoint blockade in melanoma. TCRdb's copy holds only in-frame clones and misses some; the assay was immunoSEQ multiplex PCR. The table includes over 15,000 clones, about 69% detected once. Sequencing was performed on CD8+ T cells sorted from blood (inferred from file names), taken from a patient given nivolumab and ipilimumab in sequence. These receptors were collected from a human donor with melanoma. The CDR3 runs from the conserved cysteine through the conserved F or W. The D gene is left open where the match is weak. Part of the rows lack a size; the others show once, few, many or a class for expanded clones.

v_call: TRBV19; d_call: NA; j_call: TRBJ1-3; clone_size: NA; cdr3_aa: CAASAGSSGNTIYF; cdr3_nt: TGTGCCGCTTCGGCAGGCAGCTCTGGAAACACCATATATTTT
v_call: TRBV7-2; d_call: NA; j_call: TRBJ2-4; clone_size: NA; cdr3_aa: CASSFIGPGNIQYF; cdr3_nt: TGTGCCAGCAGCTTCATTGGACCGGGGAACATTCAGTACTTC
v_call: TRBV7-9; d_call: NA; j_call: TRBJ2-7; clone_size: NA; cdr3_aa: CASSLAGALSYEQYF; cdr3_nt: TGTGCCAGCAGCTTGGCAGGGGCTCTATCCTACGAGCAGTACTTC
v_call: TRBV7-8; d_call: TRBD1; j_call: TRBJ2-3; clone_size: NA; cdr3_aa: CASSLIRGPGGDTQYF; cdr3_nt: TGTGCCAGCAGCTTAATTAGGGGGCCCGGTGGAGATACGCAGTATTTT
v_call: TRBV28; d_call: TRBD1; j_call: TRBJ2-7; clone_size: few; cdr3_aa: CASSLAQGGEQYF; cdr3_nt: TGTGCCAGCAGTTTAGCACAGGGGGGAGAGCAGTACTTC
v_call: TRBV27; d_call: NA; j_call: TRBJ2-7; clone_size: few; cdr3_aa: CASSLWGSYEQYF; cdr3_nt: TGTGCCAGCAGTTTATGGGGCAGCTACGAGCAGTACTTC
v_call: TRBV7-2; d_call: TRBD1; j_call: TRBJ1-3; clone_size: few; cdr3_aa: CASSSYPGQRGNTIYF; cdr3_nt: TGTGCCAGCAGCTCATATCCGGGACAGAGGGGAAACACCATATATTTT
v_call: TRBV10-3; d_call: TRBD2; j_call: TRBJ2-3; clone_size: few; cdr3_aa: CAISVGSGSPSYTDTQYF; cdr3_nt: TGTGCCATCAGTGTAGGTAGCGGGAGCCCCTCCTACACAGATACGCAGTATTTT
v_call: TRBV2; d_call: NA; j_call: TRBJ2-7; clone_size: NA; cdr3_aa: CASSEYTGTSYEQYF; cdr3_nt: TGTGCCAGCAGTGAATATACCGGGACAAGCTACGAGCAGTACTTC
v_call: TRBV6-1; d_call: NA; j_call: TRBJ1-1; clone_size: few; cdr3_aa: CASTPLLGTEAFF; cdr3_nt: TGTGCCAGCACCCCGCTTCTCGGCACTGAAGCTTTCTTT
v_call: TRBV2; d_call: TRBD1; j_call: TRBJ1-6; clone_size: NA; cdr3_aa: CASRLGTADYNSPLHF; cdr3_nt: TGTGCCAGCAGGTTAGGGACAGCGGACTATAATTCACCCCTCCACTTT
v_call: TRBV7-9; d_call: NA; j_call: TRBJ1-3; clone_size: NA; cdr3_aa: CASSFGGNTIYF; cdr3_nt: TGTGCCAGCAGCTTTGGCGGAAACACCATATATTTT
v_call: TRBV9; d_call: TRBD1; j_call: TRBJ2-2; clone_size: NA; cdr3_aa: CASSGGTGNTGELFF; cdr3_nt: TGTGCCAGCAGCGGCGGGACAGGGAACACCGGGGAGCTGTTTTTT
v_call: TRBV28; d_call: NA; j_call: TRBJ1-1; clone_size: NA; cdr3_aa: CASSKNTEAFF; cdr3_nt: TGTGCCAGCAGCAAAAACACTGAAGCTTTCTTT
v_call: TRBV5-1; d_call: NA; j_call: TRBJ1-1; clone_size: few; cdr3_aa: CASSLAGGYTEAFF; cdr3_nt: TGCGCCAGCAGCTTGGCGGGTGGATACACTGAAGCTTTCTTT
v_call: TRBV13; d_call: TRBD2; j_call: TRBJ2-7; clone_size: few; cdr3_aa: CASSDGGYSYEQYF; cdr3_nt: TGTGCCAGCAGTGACGGGGGGTATTCCTACGAGCAGTACTTC
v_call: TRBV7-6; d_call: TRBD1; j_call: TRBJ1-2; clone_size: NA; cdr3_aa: CASSFGQGRYGYTF; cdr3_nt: TGTGCCAGCAGCTTCGGACAGGGGCGATATGGCTACACCTTC
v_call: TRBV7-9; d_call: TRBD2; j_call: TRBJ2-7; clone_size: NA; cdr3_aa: CASSLGTSLYEQYF; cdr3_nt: TGTGCCAGCAGCTTAGGGACTAGTCTATACGAGCAGTACTTC
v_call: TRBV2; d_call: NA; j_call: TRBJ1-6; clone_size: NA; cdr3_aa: CASSIPDGNSPLHF; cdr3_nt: TGTGCCAGCAGCATTCCAGACGGGAATTCACCCCTCCACTTT
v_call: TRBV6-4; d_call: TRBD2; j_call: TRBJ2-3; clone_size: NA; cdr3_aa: CASSDSTSGGTDTQYF; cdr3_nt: TGTGCCAGCAGTGACTCGACTAGCGGGGGCACAGATACGCAGTATTTT
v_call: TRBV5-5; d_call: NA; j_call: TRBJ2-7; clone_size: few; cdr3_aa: CASSYTYEQYF; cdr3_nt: TGTGCCAGCAGCTACACCTACGAGCAGTACTTC
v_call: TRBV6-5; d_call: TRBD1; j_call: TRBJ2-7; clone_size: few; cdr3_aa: CASSFGTGATYEQYF; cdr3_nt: TGTGCCAGCAGTTTCGGGACAGGCGCCACCTACGAGCAGTACTTC
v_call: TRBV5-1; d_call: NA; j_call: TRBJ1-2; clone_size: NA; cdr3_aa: CASSLAEQGSVYGYTF; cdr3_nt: TGCGCCAGCAGCTTGGCCGAACAGGGATCGGTCTATGGCTACACCTTC
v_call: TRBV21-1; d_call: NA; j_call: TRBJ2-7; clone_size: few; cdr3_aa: CASSTRDPNPYEQYF; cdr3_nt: TGTGCCAGCAGCACGCGGGACCCTAACCCCTACGAGCAGTACTTC
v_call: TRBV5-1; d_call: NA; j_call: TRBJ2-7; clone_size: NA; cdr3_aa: CASSLYTGYEQYF; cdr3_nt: TGCGCCAGCAGCTTGTATACGGGCTACGAGCAGTACTTC
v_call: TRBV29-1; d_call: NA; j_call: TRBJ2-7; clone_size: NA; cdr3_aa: CSATSSAQVVQYF; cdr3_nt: TGCAGCGCCACGTCATCAGCCCAGGTAGTGCAGTACTTC
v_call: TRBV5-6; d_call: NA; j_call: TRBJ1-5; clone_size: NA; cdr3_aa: CASSLGGQSRIQPQHF; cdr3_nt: TGTGCCAGCAGCTTGGGTGGACAGAGTAGGATTCAGCCCCAGCATTTT